This record covers a single T cell receptor (beta chain). This record belongs to a study of T cells after yellow fever vaccination. The CDR3 consists of 15 residues. Trimming took off 2 bases at V and 3 bases at J, with 14 bases between the two ends. The V gene's germline CDR1 is DFQATT and CDR2 SNEGSKA (reference sequence). TCRdb analysed the 5' RACE reads with MiXCR anew, one entry per CDR3 protein. This sample has 400,000 to 450,000 distinct CDR3 sequences, with 18% found just once. This sample comprised PBMCs, obtained before the yellow fever booster vaccination. The V call is TRBV20-1, the J call TRBJ2-1; D might be TRBD1 (6 bases). The receptor was derived from a man younger than 35 who received the YFV17D yellow fever vaccine. As DNA, the CDR3 is TGCAGTGCTAGACGCCCCGGACAGTACTACAATGAGCAGTTCTTC. Residues: CSARRPGQYYNEQFF.